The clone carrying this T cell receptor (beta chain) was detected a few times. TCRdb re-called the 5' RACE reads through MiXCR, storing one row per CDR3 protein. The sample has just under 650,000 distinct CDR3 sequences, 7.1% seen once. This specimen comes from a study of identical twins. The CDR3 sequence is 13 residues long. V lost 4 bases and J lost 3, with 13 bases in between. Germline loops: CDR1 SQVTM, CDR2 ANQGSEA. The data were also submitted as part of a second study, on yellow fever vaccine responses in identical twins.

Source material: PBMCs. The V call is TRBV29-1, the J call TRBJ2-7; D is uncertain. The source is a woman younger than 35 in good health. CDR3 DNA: TGCAGCGTTGTACTGGGATCCATCTACGAGCAGTACTTC. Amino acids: CSVVLGSIYEQYF.